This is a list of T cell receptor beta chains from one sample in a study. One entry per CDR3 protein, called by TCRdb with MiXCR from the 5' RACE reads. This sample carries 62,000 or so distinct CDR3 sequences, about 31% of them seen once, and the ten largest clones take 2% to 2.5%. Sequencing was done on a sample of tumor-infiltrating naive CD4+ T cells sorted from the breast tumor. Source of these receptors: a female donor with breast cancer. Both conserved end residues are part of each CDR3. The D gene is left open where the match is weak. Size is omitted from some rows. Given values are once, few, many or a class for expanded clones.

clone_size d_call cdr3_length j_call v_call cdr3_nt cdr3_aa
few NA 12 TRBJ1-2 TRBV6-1 TGTGCCAGCGCCCAGGGGTCCTATGGCTACACCTTC CASAQGSYGYTF
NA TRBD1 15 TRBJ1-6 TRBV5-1 TGCGCCAGCAGCCCTGGGACAGGGGGCATGACACCCCTCCACTTT CASSPGTGGMTPLHF
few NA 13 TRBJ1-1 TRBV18 TGTGCCAGCTCAAACGGCCGAAACACTGAAGCTTTCTTT CASSNGRNTEAFF
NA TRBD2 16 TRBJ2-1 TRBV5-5 TGTGCCAGCAGCTTGTTGGGGACTAGCGGGGGTAATAAGCAGTTCTTC CASSLLGTSGGNKQFF
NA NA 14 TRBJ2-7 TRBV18 TGTGCCAGCTCACCGGTGGCGACGGCCTACGAGCAGTACTTC CASSPVATAYEQYF
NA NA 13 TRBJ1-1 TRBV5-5 TGTGCCAGCAGCTTTTCGGAAAACACTGAAGCTTTCTTT CASSFSENTEAFF
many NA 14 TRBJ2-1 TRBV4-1 TGCGCCAGCAGCCAAGATTTTTTTTATCCCGAGCAGTTCTTC CASSQDFFYPEQFF
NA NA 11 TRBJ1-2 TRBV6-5 TGTGCCAGCATCCTGGGGGGTGGCTACACCTTC CASILGGGYTF
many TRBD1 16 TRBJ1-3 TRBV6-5 TGTGCCAGCAGTCCCCGGGACAGCCTAGGGGGAAACACCATATATTTT CASSPRDSLGGNTIYF
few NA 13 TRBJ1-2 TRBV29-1 TGCAGCGTTGAAAGTACGATGGACTATGGCTACACCTTC CSVESTMDYGYTF
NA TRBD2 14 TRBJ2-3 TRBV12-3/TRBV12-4 TGTGCCAGCAGTGCCGCGGGGGGAAGAGATACGCAGTATTTT CASSAAGGRDTQYF
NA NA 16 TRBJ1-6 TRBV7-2 TGTGCCAGCAGAAAATTTTCCCCCGGGGAGAGTACACCCCTCCACTTT CASRKFSPGESTPLHF
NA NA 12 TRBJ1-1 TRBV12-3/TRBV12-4 TGTGCCAGCACCGAGGAGAACACTGAAGCTTTCTTT CASTEENTEAFF
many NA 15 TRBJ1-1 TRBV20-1 TGCAGTGCTAGATTGGCAAAGGGTGGGTTCACTGAAGCTTTCTTT CSARLAKGGFTEAFF
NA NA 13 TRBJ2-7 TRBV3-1 TGTGCCAGCAGCCAAGATAGGGCCTACGAGCAGTACTTC CASSQDRAYEQYF
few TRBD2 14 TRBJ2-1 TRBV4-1 TGCGCCAGCAGCCAAGTCCCTAGCGGGAGGGAGCAGTTCTTC CASSQVPSGREQFF
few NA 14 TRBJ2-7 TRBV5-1 TGCGCCAGCAGCTTGGGGGCAACCGCCTACGAGCAGTACTTC CASSLGATAYEQYF
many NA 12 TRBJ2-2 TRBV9 TGTGCCAGCAGCCCCCACACCGGGGAGCTGTTTTTT CASSPHTGELFF
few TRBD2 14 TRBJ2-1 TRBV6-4 TGTGCCAGCAGTAAAGCGGGAGGGAACAATGAGCAGTTCTTC CASSKAGGNNEQFF
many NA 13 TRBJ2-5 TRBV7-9 TGTGCCAGCAGCTTAGGGGGCGAAGAGACCCAGTACTTC CASSLGGEETQYF
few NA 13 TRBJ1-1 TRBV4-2 TGTGCCAGCAGCCTTCCACCTAGCACTGAAGCTTTCTTT CASSLPPSTEAFF
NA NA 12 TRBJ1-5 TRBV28 TGTGCCAGCGTAATCAGCAATCAGCCCCAGCATTTT CASVISNQPQHF
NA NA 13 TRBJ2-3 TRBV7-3 TGTGCCAGCAGCTTAACTACTACAGATACGCAGTATTTT CASSLTTTDTQYF
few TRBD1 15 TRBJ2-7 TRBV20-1 TGCAGTGCTCCAACAGGGGGTCTTGGTCATCGCGAGCAGTACTTC CSAPTGGLGHREQYF
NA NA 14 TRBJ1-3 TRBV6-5 TGTGCCAGCCGGGGAGGGTGGGCTGGAAACACCATATATTTT CASRGGWAGNTIYF
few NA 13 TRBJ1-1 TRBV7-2 TGTGCCAGCAGCCGAAAGGGGGGAACTGAAGCTTTCTTT CASSRKGGTEAFF
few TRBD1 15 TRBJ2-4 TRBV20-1 TGCAGTGCTAGTGACAGACAGGGGGCAGGGAACATTCAGTACTTC CSASDRQGAGNIQYF
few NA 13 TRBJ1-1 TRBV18 TGTGCCAGCTCACCACTACAGGGTAATGAAGCTTTCTTT CASSPLQGNEAFF
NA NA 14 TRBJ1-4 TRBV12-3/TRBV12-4 TGTGCCAGCAGTCCCTCGGGGGAAGAGGAAAAACTGTTTTTT CASSPSGEEEKLFF
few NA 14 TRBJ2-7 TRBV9 TGTGCCAGCAGCGCCCGGGACTCTTACTACGAGCAGTACTTC CASSARDSYYEQYF
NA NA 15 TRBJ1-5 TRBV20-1 TGCAGTGCTAGAGATCGGCGGGGTGGCAATCAGCCCCAGCATTTT CSARDRRGGNQPQHF
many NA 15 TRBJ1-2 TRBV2 TGTGCCAGCAGTGATTATGGGGGGCGGGCCTATGGCTACACCTTC CASSDYGGRAYGYTF
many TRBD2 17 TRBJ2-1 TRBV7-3 TGTGCCAGCAACTACCTAACTAGCGGGAGTTTCTACAATGAGCAGTTCTTC CASNYLTSGSFYNEQFF
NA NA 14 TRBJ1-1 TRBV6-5 TGTGCCAGCAGTTACGGCCAGGCGAACACTGAAGCTTTCTTT CASSYGQANTEAFF
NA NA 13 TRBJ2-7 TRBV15 TGTGCCACCAGTCCGCGGACAGCCTACGAGCAGTACTTC CATSPRTAYEQYF
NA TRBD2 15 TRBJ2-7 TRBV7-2 TGTGCCAGCAGCTACTCTAGCGGAATTCTCCGCGAGCAGTACTTC CASSYSSGILREQYF
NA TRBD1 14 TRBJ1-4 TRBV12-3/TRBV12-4 TGTGCCAGCAGGGTGCGAGAAACAGGGGGAAAACTGTTTTTT CASRVRETGGKLFF
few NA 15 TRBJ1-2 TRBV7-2 TGTGCCAGCAGCTACTCAGGGAGTGGAGAAAGTGGCTACACCTTC CASSYSGSGESGYTF
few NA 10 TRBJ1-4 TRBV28 TGTGCCAGCAGGGCCGAAAAACTGTTTTTT CASRAEKLFF